These T cell receptor beta chains were read from a single sample in a study of cytomegalovirus exposure and HLA in healthy donors. The table came from immunoSEQ multiplex PCR; TCRdb's copy has only in-frame clones and leaves some out. In the table there are about 98,000 clones, roughly 80% of which are singletons. The sequenced material came from PBMCs. The receptors come from a man in his sixties in good health and CMV-seropositive. Both conserved end residues are part of each CDR3. A D gene is named only where the DNA matches it firmly. Size is stated for part of the rows, as once, few or many counts, or as a class when the clone is expanded.

clone size,V gene,J gene,CDR3 length,D gene,CDR3 protein,CDR3 DNA
-,TRBV18,TRBJ2-3,15,TRBD1,CASSPPDRGLNTQYF,TGTGCCAGCTCACCACCAGACAGGGGGCTAAATACGCAGTATTTT
-,TRBV11-3,TRBJ2-3,15,-,CASSPRRGSTDTQYF,TGTGCCAGCAGCCCTCGTAGGGGGAGCACAGATACGCAGTATTTT
-,TRBV4-1,TRBJ2-1,17,-,CASSQSIDSFPGDEQFF,TGCGCCAGCAGCCAATCCATCGACAGTTTCCCGGGCGATGAGCAGTTCTTC
-,TRBV7-2,TRBJ2-3,18,-,CASSLGGGRGSRADTQYF,TGTGCCAGCAGCTTAGGGGGGGGCAGGGGTTCGAGGGCAGATACGCAGTATTTT
-,TRBV7-9,TRBJ2-2,17,TRBD2,CASSLAALAGATGELFF,TGTGCCAGCAGCTTAGCTGCACTAGCGGGGGCGACCGGGGAGCTGTTTTTT
-,TRBV18,TRBJ1-1,16,-,CASSPEQGGGNTEAFF,TGTGCCAGCTCCCCTGAACAGGGAGGGGGAAACACTGAAGCTTTCTTT
-,TRBV9,TRBJ2-5,16,TRBD1,CASSGGTGLTQETQYF,TGTGCCAGCAGCGGGGGGACAGGCCTAACCCAAGAGACCCAGTACTTC
few,TRBV19,TRBJ1-2,14,TRBD1,CASSIGQGAGGYTF,TGTGCCAGTAGTATAGGGCAGGGGGCAGGCGGCTACACCTTC
-,TRBV5-1,TRBJ2-5,15,TRBD1,CASSLSTGHGETQYF,TGCGCCAGCAGCTTGTCGACAGGGCATGGGGAGACCCAGTACTTC
-,TRBV30,TRBJ1-6,16,TRBD1,CAWSRPAGTGDSPLHF,TGTGCCTGGAGTCGACCCGCCGGGACAGGCGATTCACCCCTCCACTTT